A selection of T cell receptor beta chains follows, all from one sample in a study of blood T cell repertoires in COVID-19. Generated by immunoSEQ multiplex PCR, the TCRdb table keeps only in-frame clones and is missing some. This repertoire shows nearly 200,000 clones, less than 90% found once; its top ten account for about a fifth. Sequencing was performed on peripheral blood. These TCRs come from a human donor in a cohort sampled during active COVID-19. The CDR3 runs from the conserved cysteine through the conserved F or W. D genes are given only for firm matches. Clone size is shown for a subset of rows, as once, few, many or a class of expanded clone.

once NA TRBJ1-2 TRBV5-1 TGCGCCAGCAGCTGGGGCCCAGGGATTCCTCGTGGCTACACCTTC CASSWGPGIPRGYTF
NA NA TRBJ1-1 TRBV10-3 TGTGCCATCAGGGGGGCCCGGTCCGAGAACACTGAAGCTTTCTTT CAIRGARSENTEAFF
NA NA TRBJ1-4 TRBV3-1/TRBV3-2 TGTGCCAGCAGCGAAGGGGCTTTTGAGGGACTGTTTTTT CASSEGAFEGLFF
NA NA TRBJ1-6 TRBV5-5 TGTGCCAGCAGCCGCTTATCGGGGGAGGGTCATTCACCCCTCCACTTT CASSRLSGEGHSPLHF
NA NA TRBJ2-3 TRBV6-5 TGTGCCAGCAGTTACGCTGCTGGGGGCGGCACAGATACGCAGTATTTT CASSYAAGGGTDTQYF
NA NA TRBJ2-5 TRBV19 TGTGCCAGTAGTTCCGGAGAGACCCAGTACTTC CASSSGETQYF
once NA TRBJ2-5 TRBV11-2 TGTGCCAGCAGCTTATTAGCGGCAAAAGAGACCCAGTACTTC CASSLLAAKETQYF
NA NA TRBJ2-5 TRBV7-6 TGTGCCAGCAGCTTATCTCGCAGGGGAGAGACCCAGTACTTC CASSLSRRGETQYF
few TRBD1 TRBJ1-2 TRBV5-6 TGTGCCAGCAGCTTGGTACAGGGGGGTGGCTACACCTTC CASSLVQGGGYTF
NA TRBD2 TRBJ2-5 TRBV11-1 TGTGCCAGCAGCCGAGCCGGGACTAGTTACGAGACCCAGTACTTC CASSRAGTSYETQYF
NA NA TRBJ2-3 TRBV7-2 TGTGCCAGCAGCTTAACCCGAGCGGGCAACACAGATACGCAGTATTTT CASSLTRAGNTDTQYF
NA NA TRBJ2-1 TRBV5-1 TGCGCCAGCAGCTTTGTCCCGGGACAAACGCACAATGAGCAGTTCTTC CASSFVPGQTHNEQFF
NA NA TRBJ2-1 TRBV28 TGTGCCAGCAGGAACGGACATTCTGGTGACAATGAGCAGTTCTTC CASRNGHSGDNEQFF
NA TRBD1 TRBJ1-1 TRBV29-1 TGCAGCGTCTGGACAGGGGGCCCGCGGGGAACTTTCTTT CSVWTGGPRGTFF
NA NA TRBJ2-3 TRBV3-1/TRBV3-2 TGTGCCAGCACGAGTTCACGCACAGATACGCAGTATTTT CASTSSRTDTQYF
NA TRBD1 TRBJ1-1 TRBV28 TGTGCCAGCAGTCCGCAGACAGGGGGAACTGAAGCTTTCTTT CASSPQTGGTEAFF
NA TRBD1 TRBJ2-7 TRBV19 TGTGCCAGTAGTCTAACGTATTCCGGGACAGGGAGGCAGTACTTC CASSLTYSGTGRQYF
NA NA TRBJ1-6 TRBV19 TGTGCCAGTAGTATAGTCAGGTCCCGTTATAATTCACCCCTCCACTTT CASSIVRSRYNSPLHF
NA NA TRBJ2-1 TRBV2 TGTGCCAGCAGTGTTCTAAGGACAGAGGGGTTCTTC CASSVLRTEGFF
NA NA TRBJ2-7 TRBV5-5 TGTGCCAGCAGCTTGGGACTCTACGAGCAGTACTTC CASSLGLYEQYF
once NA TRBJ1-1 TRBV6-5 TGTGCCACCGACCTCAGGGGGAACACTGAAGCTTTCTTT CATDLRGNTEAFF
NA NA TRBJ2-2 TRBV7-2 TGTGCCAGCAGCTTAGGACTGACGAACACCGGGGAGCTGTTTTTT CASSLGLTNTGELFF
NA TRBD2 TRBJ2-1 TRBV9 TGTGCCAGTCATAGGTCTGGGGGGGACAATGAGCAGTTCTTC CASHRSGGDNEQFF
NA NA TRBJ1-5 TRBV19 TGTGCCAGTAGTATAAGGAGTGACAGGTTAAGCAATCAGCCCCAGCATTTT CASSIRSDRLSNQPQHF
NA NA TRBJ1-6 TRBV5-8 TGTGCCAGCAGCTTGGTTACAGGTGGGGATTCACCCCTCCACTTT CASSLVTGGDSPLHF
NA TRBD2 TRBJ2-4 TRBV19 TGTGCCAGTAGTATTATCTTTTGGGGGAGGGCCATAAACATTCAGTACTTC CASSIIFWGRAINIQYF
NA NA TRBJ1-1 TRBV29-1 TGCAGCGTTGAAGAAGAGGGAGGTGAAGCTTTCTTT CSVEEEGGEAFF
NA NA TRBJ1-5 TRBV4-1 TGCGCCAGCAGCCAAGTCCTAGGACAGAGGTGGGGTAGCAATCAGCCCCAGCATTTT CASSQVLGQRWGSNQPQHF
NA TRBD2 TRBJ2-3 TRBV9 TGTGCCAGCAGCGTAGTCGGTAGCGGGGGCGTAGATACGCAGTATTTT CASSVVGSGGVDTQYF
NA NA TRBJ2-3 TRBV7-2 TGTGCCAGCAGCCCCGCCAGACTAGCAGATACGCAGTATTTT CASSPARLADTQYF
NA NA TRBJ2-5 TRBV5-1 TGCGCCAGCAGCTGGGCTCTCCAGGGCGAGACCCAGTACTTC CASSWALQGETQYF
NA NA TRBJ2-6 TRBV11-2 TGTGCCAGCAGCCAAAGGAGAAGTGGGGCCAACGTCCTGACTTTC CASSQRRSGANVLTF
NA TRBD1 TRBJ1-4 TRBV2 TGTGCCAGCTGGCGGGACAGGGACGGCAGGGAAAAACTGTTTTTT CASWRDRDGREKLFF
NA TRBD1 TRBJ2-3 TRBV24-1 TGTGCCACCAGCCCCCTCGAAGGGGGCCACGCAGATACGCAGTATTTT CATSPLEGGHADTQYF
once NA TRBJ2-1 TRBV3-1/TRBV3-2 TGTGCCAGCAGCCTCAGGGGCCACAATGAGCAGTTCTTC CASSLRGHNEQFF
NA NA TRBJ1-3 TRBV2 TGTGCCAGCAGTGTGGACGGAGGGGCTGGAAACACCATATATTTT CASSVDGGAGNTIYF
NA NA TRBJ2-6 TRBV5-1 TGCGCCAGCAGGAGGCCCTCTGGGGCCAACGTCCTGACTTTC CASRRPSGANVLTF
NA TRBD1 TRBJ1-1 TRBV10-3 TGTGCCATCAGTGCCGGCAGGGGGGACACTGAAGCTTTCTTT CAISAGRGDTEAFF
NA TRBD1 TRBJ2-2 TRBV7-9 TGTGCCAGCAGCTTCGCGGCAGGGGGGAACACCGGGGAGCTGTTTTTT CASSFAAGGNTGELFF
few NA TRBJ1-4 TRBV7-8 TGTGCCAGCAGCAAGACCCAGGGGTCTGAAAAACTGTTTTTT CASSKTQGSEKLFF
few TRBD1 TRBJ2-5 TRBV10-3 TGTGCCATCAGGCCGGGGACAGGGGGCACTGAGACCCAGTACTTC CAIRPGTGGTETQYF
NA NA TRBJ1-5 TRBV4-1 TGCGCCAGCAGCCAAGAGGCAGGGTACAATCAGCCCCAGCATTTT CASSQEAGYNQPQHF
NA NA TRBJ2-3 TRBV27 TGTGCCAGCAGACCTATACCCGTAAGGGGGGATACGCAGTATTTT CASRPIPVRGDTQYF
once TRBD1 TRBJ1-2 TRBV19 TGTGCCAGTAGTATCCGGACAGGGGGCTACTATGGCTACACCTTC CASSIRTGGYYGYTF
NA NA TRBJ2-5 TRBV6-6 TGTGCCAGCAGTTACATCGGGCGGGAAGAGACCCAGTACTTC CASSYIGREETQYF
NA NA TRBJ1-1 TRBV29-1 TGCAGCGTTGGGCCCCAGATTGAAGCTTTCTTT CSVGPQIEAFF
NA TRBD1 TRBJ2-5 TRBV19 TGTGCCAGTAGGGACAGGCCTGGAGAGACCCAGTACTTC CASRDRPGETQYF
once TRBD2 TRBJ2-7 TRBV27 TGTGCCAGCAGCCTTGGACTAGCGGATACCTACGAGCAGTACTTC CASSLGLADTYEQYF
NA TRBD2 TRBJ2-1 TRBV5-1 TGCGCCAGCAGCCCGAGGACTAGCGGAGCTAACAATGAGCAGTTCTTC CASSPRTSGANNEQFF
few NA TRBJ2-7 TRBV28 TGTGCCACTAATTTCCACGGTGGCTCCTACGAGCAGTACTTC CATNFHGGSYEQYF
NA TRBD2 TRBJ2-1 TRBV10-3 TGTGCCATCAGTGGGACTAGCGGGAGGTACAATGAGCAGTTCTTC CAISGTSGRYNEQFF
once NA TRBJ1-2 TRBV20-1 TGCAGTGCTAGTTTCTTAGCTAACTATGGCTACACCTTC CSASFLANYGYTF
NA NA TRBJ1-6 TRBV9 TGTGCCAGCAGCGTTGACCACGGGAATTCACCCCTCCACTTT CASSVDHGNSPLHF